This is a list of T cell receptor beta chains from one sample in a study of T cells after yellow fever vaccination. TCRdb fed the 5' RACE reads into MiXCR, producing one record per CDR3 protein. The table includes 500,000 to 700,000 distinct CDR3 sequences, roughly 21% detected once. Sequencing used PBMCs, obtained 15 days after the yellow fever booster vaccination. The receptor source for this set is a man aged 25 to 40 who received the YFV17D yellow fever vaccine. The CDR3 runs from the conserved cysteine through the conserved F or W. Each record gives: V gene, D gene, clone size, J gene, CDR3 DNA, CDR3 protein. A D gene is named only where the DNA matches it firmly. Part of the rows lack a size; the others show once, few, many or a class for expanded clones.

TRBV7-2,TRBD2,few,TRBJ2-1,TGTGCCAGCAGCCGACTAGCGGGAAACTCCTACAATGAGCAGTTCTTC,CASSRLAGNSYNEQFF
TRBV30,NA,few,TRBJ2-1,TGTGCCTGGGCCAGGGACTCCTACAATGAGCAGTTCTTC,CAWARDSYNEQFF
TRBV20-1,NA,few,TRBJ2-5,TGCAGTGCTAGAGTCCGGGGAGGGACCCAGTACTTC,CSARVRGGTQYF
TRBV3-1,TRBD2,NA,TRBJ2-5,TGTGCCAGCAGCCAATATGGGGCTAGCGGCAATCAAGAGACCCAGTACTTC,CASSQYGASGNQETQYF
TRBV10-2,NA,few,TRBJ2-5,TGCGCCAGCAGTGATGGACAACAAAGGAGGGGGACCCAGTACTTC,CASSDGQQRRGTQYF
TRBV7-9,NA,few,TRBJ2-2,TGTGCCAGCAGCTTAAGAGCAGGGGCAGTAAAGACCGGGGAGCTGTTTTTT,CASSLRAGAVKTGELFF
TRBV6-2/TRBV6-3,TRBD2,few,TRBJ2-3,TGTGCCAGCAGTTACCCCCTTTCGGGAGGGCGAGATACGCAGTATTTT,CASSYPLSGGRDTQYF
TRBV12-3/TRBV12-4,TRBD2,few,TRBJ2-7,TGTGCCAGCAGGCCTAGCGGGAGCCGGGGAGAGCAGTACTTC,CASRPSGSRGEQYF
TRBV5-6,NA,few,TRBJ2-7,TGTGCCAGCAGCTTAAGAGGTACCCACGAGCAGTACTTC,CASSLRGTHEQYF
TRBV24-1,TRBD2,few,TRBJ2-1,TGTGCCACCAGTGACTCCCGGCGGACTAGCGGGACCAATGAGCAGTTCTTC,CATSDSRRTSGTNEQFF
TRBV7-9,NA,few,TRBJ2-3,TGTGCCAGCAGCTTAGAAAGCAGGTTTATGTTTACGCAGTATTTT,CASSLESRFMFTQYF
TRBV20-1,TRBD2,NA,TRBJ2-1,TGCAGTGCTAGAAGCCTAGCGGGAGGGCAGACCTACAATGAGCAGTTCTTC,CSARSLAGGQTYNEQFF
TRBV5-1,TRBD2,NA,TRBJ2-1,TGCGCCAGCAGCGACGTCACTAGCGGGTACAATGAGCAGTTCTTC,CASSDVTSGYNEQFF
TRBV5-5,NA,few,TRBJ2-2,TGTGCCAGCAGCTCCGGGACTTGGGGGTCGGGGGAGCTGTTTTTT,CASSSGTWGSGELFF
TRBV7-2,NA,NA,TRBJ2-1,TGTGCCAGCAGCTTTGGGACGGCCATGGGTGAGCAGTTCTTC,CASSFGTAMGEQFF
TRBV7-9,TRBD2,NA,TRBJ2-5,TGTGCCAGCAGCGCCGGAGTAGCGGGAGAAGGGGAGACCCAGTACTTC,CASSAGVAGEGETQYF
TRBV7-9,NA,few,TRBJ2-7,TGTGCCAGCAGCTTAGAACACGAGCAGTACTTC,CASSLEHEQYF